This T cell receptor (beta chain) was obtained from a study of cytotoxic CD8 clonotypes in ibrutinib-treated CLL. Study results and limitations: The public clonotypes identified were infrequent and showed contraction or stability on treatment. Clonality was higher at baseline than in age-matched healthy donors and tracked circulating CD8+ T-cell counts. An increase in clonality occurred at ibrutinib response, followed by a return toward baseline at progression.

Concerning this clone itself: Antigen specificity is unknown.

Produced via immunoSEQ multiplex PCR; TCRdb's table is partial and in-frame only. Of around 310,000 clones listed, almost 80% are singletons. This clonotype was sampled from a human donor with chronic lymphocytic leukemia. The sequences come from PBMCs, collected before ibrutinib treatment.

The CDR3 DNA reads TGCGCCAGCAGCTTGGCCGGGCCGGGTGAGCTGTTTTTT. The encoded protein is CASSLAGPGELFF. The rearrangement uses TRBV5-1 and TRBJ2-2; no reliable D call. CDR1 is SGHRS and CDR2 is YFSETQ in the germline V gene. The CDR3 length is 13 residues. V was pared by 0 bases and J by 11 bases, with 11 bases between.